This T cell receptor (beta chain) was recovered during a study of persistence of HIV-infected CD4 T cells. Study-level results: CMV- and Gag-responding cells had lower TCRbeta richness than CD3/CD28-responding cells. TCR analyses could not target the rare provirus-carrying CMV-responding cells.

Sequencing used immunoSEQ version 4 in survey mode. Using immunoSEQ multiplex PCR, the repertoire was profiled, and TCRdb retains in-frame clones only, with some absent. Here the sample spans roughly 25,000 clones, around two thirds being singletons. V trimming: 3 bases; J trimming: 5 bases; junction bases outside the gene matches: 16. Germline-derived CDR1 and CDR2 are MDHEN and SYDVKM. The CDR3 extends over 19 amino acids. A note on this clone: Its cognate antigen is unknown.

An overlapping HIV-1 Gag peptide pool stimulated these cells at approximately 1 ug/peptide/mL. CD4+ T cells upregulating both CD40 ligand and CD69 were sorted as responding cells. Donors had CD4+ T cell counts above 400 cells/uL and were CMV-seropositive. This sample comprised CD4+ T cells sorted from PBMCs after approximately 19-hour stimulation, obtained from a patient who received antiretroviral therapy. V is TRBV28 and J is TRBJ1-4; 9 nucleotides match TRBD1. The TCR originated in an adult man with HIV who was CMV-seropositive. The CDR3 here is CASSFSASETGGRNEKLFF. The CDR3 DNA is TGTGCCAGCAGTTTTTCCGCCTCTGAAACAGGGGGCAGGAATGAAAAACTGTTTTTT.